The sequence of this TCR beta chain was determined in a study of CD8+ T cells in alopecia areata. Overall study context: After 6 to 18 months of tofacitinib, follow-up continued 6 months off drug. Study-level points and caveats: In scalp and blood, many expanded lesional clones persisted during tofacitinib.

Germline V CDR1 and CDR2: GTSNPN, SVGIG (reference sequence). V was clipped by 3 bases and J by 3 bases, with 12 bases between them. There are 13 residues in the CDR3. Extraction and reverse transcription of RNA yielded cDNA as the sequencing template. Sequencing used immunoSEQ multiplex PCR; TCRdb keeps in-frame clones, though not all of them. The data hold some 130,000 clones, with roughly 50% observed a single time. This clone has just a few counts. What it binds is not known. Described treatment: oral pan-JAK inhibitor, 5-10 mg twice daily. Specimen: CD8+ T cells sorted from blood, collected at week 4, from a patient treated with tofacitinib. The TCR sequence derives from a human donor with alopecia areata. J is TRBJ2-7 and V is TRBV30, with D perhaps TRBD1 (6 bases). Written as DNA, the CDR3 is TGTGCCTGGAGGCCCCGGACAGTCTACGAGCAGTACTTC. It translates to CAWRPRTVYEQYF. The entire variable domain, with the rest obtained from reference TRBV30 and TRBJ2-7, is as follows: SQTIHQWPATLVQPVGSPLSLECTVEGTSNPNLYWYRQAAGRGLQLLFYSVGIGQISSEVPQNLSASRPQDRQFILSSKKLLLSDSGFYLCAWRPRTVYEQYFGPGTRLTVT.